The rows below give T cell receptor beta chains drawn from one sample of a study of blood T cell repertoires in COVID-19. Assay used: immunoSEQ multiplex PCR; TCRdb lists only in-frame clones, some missing. The table shows about 40,000 clones, with more than 70% occurring only once. The sample taken for sequencing was peripheral blood. These receptors were taken from a human donor in a cohort sampled during active COVID-19. Each CDR3 is given with its conserved first and last residue. The order of the fields is D gene, J gene, V gene, CDR3 DNA, CDR3 protein. A D gene is named only where the DNA matches it firmly.

. TRBJ2-7 TRBV6-6 TGTGCCAGCAGAGTGGAGATGGAGCAGTACTTC CASRVEMEQYF
. TRBJ1-1 TRBV7-8 TGTGCCAGCAGTACAGGACAGCCGAACACTGAAGCTTTCTTT CASSTGQPNTEAFF
TRBD2 TRBJ2-1 TRBV7-9 TGTGCCAGCAGCTGGGAGGGTAATGAGCAGTTCTTC CASSWEGNEQFF
. TRBJ1-1 TRBV18 TGTGCCAGCTCACCACCGAACAGGGTGAACACTGAAGCTTTCTTT CASSPPNRVNTEAFF
TRBD1 TRBJ2-4 TRBV28 TGTGCCAGCAGCACCCCGACAGGGCCGCAGTACTTC CASSTPTGPQYF
TRBD1 TRBJ1-4 TRBV19 TGTGCCAGTAGTTTGACAGGGGTGCGGAAACTGTTTTTT CASSLTGVRKLFF
. TRBJ2-3 TRBV25-1 TGTGCCAGCAGCCTTGAGGCTAGCCAGCAGTATTTT CASSLEASQQYF
TRBD1 TRBJ2-3 TRBV7-9 TGTGCCAGCAGCTGGGGGACAGCTACAGATACGCAGTATTTT CASSWGTATDTQYF
. TRBJ2-3 TRBV2 TGTGCCAGCAGTGTGTACACAGATACGCAGTATTTT CASSVYTDTQYF
TRBD1 TRBJ1-5 TRBV28 TGTGCCAGCAGTTTCCGACCAGGACAGGGAAGGGATCAGCCCCAGCATTTT CASSFRPGQGRDQPQHF
TRBD1 TRBJ1-1 TRBV4-2 TGTGCCAGCAGCCAACATCATTCAGGGGGCGGGAACACTGAAGCTTTCTTT CASSQHHSGGGNTEAFF
. TRBJ1-2 TRBV29-1 TGCAGCGTTGGTAGACAGGCGAACTATGGCTACACCTTC CSVGRQANYGYTF
. TRBJ2-1 TRBV7-2 TGTGCCAGCAGCTTAGGAACCGCGAGGGAGCAGTTCTTC CASSLGTAREQFF
. TRBJ2-1 TRBV19 TGTGCCAGTAGTTTGAGTTACGAGCAGTTCTTC CASSLSYEQFF
. TRBJ1-6 TRBV5-6 TGTGCCAGCAGCCCTAGGGGCTATGATAATTCACCCCTCCACTTT CASSPRGYDNSPLHF
TRBD1 TRBJ1-1 TRBV6-2/TRBV6-3 TGTGCCAGCAGTTACTCGGGACAGCTGAACACTGAAGCTTTCTTT CASSYSGQLNTEAFF
. TRBJ1-2 TRBV5-4 TGTGCCAGCAGCTTGGAAGGGGGTGTGGGCGGCTACACCTTC CASSLEGGVGGYTF
TRBD2 TRBJ2-7 TRBV7-9 TGTGCCAGCAGCTTAGGCGTTAGCGGGGGGATCGAGCAGTACTTC CASSLGVSGGIEQYF
TRBD1 TRBJ1-3 TRBV4-1 TGCGCCAGCAGCCAAGTCCTCCGGGACAGGGGGGGAAACACCATATATTTT CASSQVLRDRGGNTIYF
TRBD1 TRBJ1-2 TRBV29-1 TGCAGCGCCGCCTCGGTGGAGGACAGGTTTGATGGCTACACCTTC CSAASVEDRFDGYTF
. TRBJ1-6 TRBV6-5 TGTGCCAGCAGTTTCCGGGGGACCGACTCACCCCTCCACTTT CASSFRGTDSPLHF
. TRBJ2-7 TRBV10-1 TGCGCCAGCAGTGAGTCTGGGGGCGGCTACGAGCAGTACTTC CASSESGGGYEQYF
TRBD2 TRBJ2-1 TRBV5-1 TGCGCCAGCAGCTTGCGCGGGGGTCGCGGAAATGAGCAGTTCTTC CASSLRGGRGNEQFF
TRBD1 TRBJ2-7 TRBV5-1 TGCGCCAGCTACTTGGGACAGGGCGCCTACGAGCAGTACTTC CASYLGQGAYEQYF
TRBD1 TRBJ2-1 TRBV5-6 TGTGCCAGCAGCTTCAGGACAGGGGGTTACAATGAGCAGTTCTTC CASSFRTGGYNEQFF
TRBD2 TRBJ2-1 TRBV11-2 TGTGCCAGCAGCCCCCCCGGGGGGATGACCCAATATGAGCAGTTCTTC CASSPPGGMTQYEQFF
TRBD1 TRBJ2-7 TRBV27 TGTGCCAGCAGTTTGGACAGGGGGAAGTACGAGCAGTACTTC CASSLDRGKYEQYF
. TRBJ1-2 TRBV29-1 TGCAGCGTTGAGCGGGGGGTCCCCTATGGCTACACCTTC CSVERGVPYGYTF
TRBD1 TRBJ2-2 TRBV27 TGTGCCAGCAGTTCCCGACAGGGCGAGGCTGGGGAGCTGTTTTTT CASSSRQGEAGELFF